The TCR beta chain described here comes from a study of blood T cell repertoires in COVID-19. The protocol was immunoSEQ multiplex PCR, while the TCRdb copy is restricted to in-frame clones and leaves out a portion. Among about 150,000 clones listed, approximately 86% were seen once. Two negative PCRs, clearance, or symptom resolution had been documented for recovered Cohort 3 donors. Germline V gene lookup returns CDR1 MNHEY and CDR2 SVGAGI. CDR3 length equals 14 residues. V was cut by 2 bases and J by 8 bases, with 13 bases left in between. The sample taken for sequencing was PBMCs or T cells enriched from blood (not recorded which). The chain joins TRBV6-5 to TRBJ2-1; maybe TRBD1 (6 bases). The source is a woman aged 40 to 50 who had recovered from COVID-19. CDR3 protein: CASSYRRAGDEQFF. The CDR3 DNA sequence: TGTGCCAGCAGTTACCGCAGGGCAGGGGATGAGCAGTTCTTC.